This TCR beta chain was identified during a study of cytomegalovirus exposure and HLA in healthy donors. The study, taken as a whole, reports: Cytomegalovirus-associated status was assigned to around 160 TCR beta chains.

13 Jbeta primers and 60 Vbeta primers were used for the PCR. Original processing methods: Later work found around 72 million unique TCR beta chains, with about 10 million shared. Clones were read by immunoSEQ multiplex PCR, and TCRdb kept only the in-frame ones, dropping some. The V and J calls and clone size were taken over from that table, and D and trimming were inferred from the DNA. The sample lists around 200,000 clones; around 80% were seen once. Germline CDR1 is SGHVS and CDR2 is FNYEAQ. This CDR3 contains 11 residues. The germline V and J ends were trimmed by 5 bases and 10 bases, with 11 bases remaining between them. With regard to this clone: Its target is not known.

This chain joins TRBV7-6 and TRBJ1-1; a weak D match, TRBD1 (6 bases). The clonotype was recovered from an older woman in good health and CMV-seropositive. Input material: PBMCs. The CDR3 here is CASSLRGGAFF. The CDR3 nucleotides are TGTGCCAGCAGCCTTAGGGGGGGAGCTTTCTTT.